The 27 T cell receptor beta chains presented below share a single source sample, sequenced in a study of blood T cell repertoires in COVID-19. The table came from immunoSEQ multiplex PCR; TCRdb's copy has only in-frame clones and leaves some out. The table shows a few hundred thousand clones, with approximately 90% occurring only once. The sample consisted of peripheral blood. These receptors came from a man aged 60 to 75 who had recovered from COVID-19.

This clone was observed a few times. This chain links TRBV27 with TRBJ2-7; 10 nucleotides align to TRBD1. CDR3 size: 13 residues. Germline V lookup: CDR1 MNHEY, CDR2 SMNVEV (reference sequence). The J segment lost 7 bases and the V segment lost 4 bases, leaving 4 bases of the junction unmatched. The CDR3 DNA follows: TGTGCCAGCAGTTCAAGGACAGGGGGGGAGCAGTACTTC. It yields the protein CASSSRTGGEQYF.

DNA for the CDR3: TGTGCCAGCTCACGGCAGGGGGCGAGGGTCCCCTACGAGCAGTACTTC. The encoded protein is CASSRQGARVPYEQYF. The chain couples TRBV18 to TRBJ2-7; 8 bases are a match to TRBD1. The V and J ends lost 4 bases and 2 bases, in that order; junction bases with no gene match: 10. CDR1 KGHSH and CDR2 LQKENI come from the germline V gene. The CDR3 contains 16 residues.

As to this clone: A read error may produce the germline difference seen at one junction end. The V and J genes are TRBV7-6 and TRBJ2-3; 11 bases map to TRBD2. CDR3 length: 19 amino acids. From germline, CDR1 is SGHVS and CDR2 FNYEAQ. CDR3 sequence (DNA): TGTGCCAGCAGCTCCCTAGCGGGGGGACCACGGAAACTCACAGATACGCAATATTTT. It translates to CASSSLAGGPRKLTDTQYF.

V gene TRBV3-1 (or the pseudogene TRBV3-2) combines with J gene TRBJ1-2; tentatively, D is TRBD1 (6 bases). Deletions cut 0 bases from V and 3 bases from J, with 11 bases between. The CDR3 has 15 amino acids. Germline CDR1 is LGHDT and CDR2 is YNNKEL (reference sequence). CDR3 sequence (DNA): TGTGCCAGCAGCCAAGAAAGTTGGACAGACTATGGCTACACCTTC. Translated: CASSQESWTDYGYTF.

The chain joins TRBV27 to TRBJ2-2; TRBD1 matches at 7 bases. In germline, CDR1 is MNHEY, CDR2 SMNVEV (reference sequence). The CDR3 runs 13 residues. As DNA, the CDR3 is TGTGCTATTGGGACAGAGAACACCGGGGAGCTGTTTTTT. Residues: CAIGTENTGELFF.

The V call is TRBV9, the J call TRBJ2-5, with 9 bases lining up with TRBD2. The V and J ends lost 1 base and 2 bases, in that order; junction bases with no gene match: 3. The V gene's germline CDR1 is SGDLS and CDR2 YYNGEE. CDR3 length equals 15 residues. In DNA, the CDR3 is TGTGCCAGCAGCGTACTAGCGGGGTGGCAAGAGACCCAGTACTTC. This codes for CASSVLAGWQETQYF.

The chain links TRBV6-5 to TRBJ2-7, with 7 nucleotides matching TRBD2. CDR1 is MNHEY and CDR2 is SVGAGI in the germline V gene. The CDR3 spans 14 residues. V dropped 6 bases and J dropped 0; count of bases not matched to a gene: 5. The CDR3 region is CASSTSGISYEQYF. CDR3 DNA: TGTGCCAGCAGCACAAGCGGGATCTCCTACGAGCAGTACTTC.

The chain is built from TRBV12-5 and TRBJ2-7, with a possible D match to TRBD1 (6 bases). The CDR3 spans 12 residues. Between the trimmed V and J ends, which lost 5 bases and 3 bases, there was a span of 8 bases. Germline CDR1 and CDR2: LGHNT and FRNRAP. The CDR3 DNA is TGTGCTAGTGGTGAGGACAGCTACGAGCAGTACTTC. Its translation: CASGEDSYEQYF.

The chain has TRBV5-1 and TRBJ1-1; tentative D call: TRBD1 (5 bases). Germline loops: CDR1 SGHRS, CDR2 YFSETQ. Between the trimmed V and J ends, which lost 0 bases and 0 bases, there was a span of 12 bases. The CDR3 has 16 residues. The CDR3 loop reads CASSLAVGAMNTEAFF. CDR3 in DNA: TGCGCCAGCAGCTTGGCCGTTGGGGCCATGAACACTGAAGCTTTCTTT.

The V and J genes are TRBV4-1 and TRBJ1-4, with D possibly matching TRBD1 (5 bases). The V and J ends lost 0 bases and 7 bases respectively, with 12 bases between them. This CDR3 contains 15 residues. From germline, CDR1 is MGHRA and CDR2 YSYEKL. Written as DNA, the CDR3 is TGCGCCAGCAGCCAAGATTCGTGGGGGGGTGAAAAACTGTTTTTT. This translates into CASSQDSWGGEKLFF.

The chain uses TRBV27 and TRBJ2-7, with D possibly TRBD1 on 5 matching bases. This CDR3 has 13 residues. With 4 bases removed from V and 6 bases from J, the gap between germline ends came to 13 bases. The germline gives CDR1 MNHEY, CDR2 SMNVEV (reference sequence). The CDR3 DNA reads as TGTGCCAGCAGTTCCTATGGGGCCTCCGAGCAGTACTTC. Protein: CASSSYGASEQYF.

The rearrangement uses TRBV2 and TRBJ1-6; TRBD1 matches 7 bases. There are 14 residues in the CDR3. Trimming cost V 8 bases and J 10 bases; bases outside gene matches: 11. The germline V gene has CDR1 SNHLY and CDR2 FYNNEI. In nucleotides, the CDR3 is TGTGCCAGCCTGGGGAGACAGGGTCGATCACCCCTCCACTTT. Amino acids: CASLGRQGRSPLHF.

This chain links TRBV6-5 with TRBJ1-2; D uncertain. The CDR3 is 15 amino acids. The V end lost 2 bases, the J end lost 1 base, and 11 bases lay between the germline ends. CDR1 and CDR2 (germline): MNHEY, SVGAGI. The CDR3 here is CASSYNRFYNYGYTF. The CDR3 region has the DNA TGTGCCAGCAGTTACAACCGGTTTTATAACTATGGCTACACCTTC.

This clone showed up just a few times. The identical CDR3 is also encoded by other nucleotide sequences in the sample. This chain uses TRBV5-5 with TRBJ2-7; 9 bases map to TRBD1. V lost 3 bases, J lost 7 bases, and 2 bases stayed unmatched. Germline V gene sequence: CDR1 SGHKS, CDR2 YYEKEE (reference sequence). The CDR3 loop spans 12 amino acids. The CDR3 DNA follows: TGTGCCAGCAGCTGGACAGGGGAAGAGCAGTACTTC. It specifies CASSWTGEEQYF.

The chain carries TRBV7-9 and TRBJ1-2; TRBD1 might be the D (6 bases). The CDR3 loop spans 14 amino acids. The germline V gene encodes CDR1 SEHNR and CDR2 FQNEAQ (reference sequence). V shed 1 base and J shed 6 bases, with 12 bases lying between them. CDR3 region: CASSLVNRVDGYTF. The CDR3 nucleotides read TGTGCCAGCAGCTTAGTAAACAGGGTGGATGGCTACACCTTC.

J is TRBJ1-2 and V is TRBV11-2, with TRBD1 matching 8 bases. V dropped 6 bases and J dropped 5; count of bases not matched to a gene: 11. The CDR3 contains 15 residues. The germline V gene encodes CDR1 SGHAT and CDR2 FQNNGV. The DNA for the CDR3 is TGTGCCAGCAGTTCCCCTCGACAGGGGAGGTATGGCTACACCTTC. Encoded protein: CASSSPRQGRYGYTF.

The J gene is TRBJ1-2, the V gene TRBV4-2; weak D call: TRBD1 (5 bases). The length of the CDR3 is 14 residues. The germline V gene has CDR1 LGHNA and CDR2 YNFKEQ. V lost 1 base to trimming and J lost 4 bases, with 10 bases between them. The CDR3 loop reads CASSQGGGAYGYTF. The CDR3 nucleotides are TGTGCCAGCAGCCAAGGAGGAGGGGCCTATGGCTACACCTTC.

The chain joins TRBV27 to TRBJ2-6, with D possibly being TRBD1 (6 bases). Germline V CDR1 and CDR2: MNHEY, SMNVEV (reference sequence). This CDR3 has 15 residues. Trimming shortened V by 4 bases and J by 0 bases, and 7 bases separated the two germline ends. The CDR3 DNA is TGTGCCAGCAGTTCACAGGGCTCTGGGGCCAACGTCCTGACTTTC. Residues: CASSSQGSGANVLTF.

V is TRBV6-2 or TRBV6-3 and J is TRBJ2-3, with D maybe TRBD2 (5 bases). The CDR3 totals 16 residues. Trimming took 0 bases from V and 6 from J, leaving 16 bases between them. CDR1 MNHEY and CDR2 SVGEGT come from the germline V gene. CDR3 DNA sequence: TGTGCCAGCAGTTACTCGGAAGCGGTCCCTAAGGATACGCAGTATTTT. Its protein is CASSYSEAVPKDTQYF.

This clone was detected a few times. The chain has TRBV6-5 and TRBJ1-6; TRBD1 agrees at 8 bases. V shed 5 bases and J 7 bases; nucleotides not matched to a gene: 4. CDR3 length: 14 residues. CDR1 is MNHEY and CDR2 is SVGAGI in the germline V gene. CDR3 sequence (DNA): TGTGCCAGCAGTCTAGACAGGGGAAATTCACCCCTCCACTTT. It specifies CASSLDRGNSPLHF.

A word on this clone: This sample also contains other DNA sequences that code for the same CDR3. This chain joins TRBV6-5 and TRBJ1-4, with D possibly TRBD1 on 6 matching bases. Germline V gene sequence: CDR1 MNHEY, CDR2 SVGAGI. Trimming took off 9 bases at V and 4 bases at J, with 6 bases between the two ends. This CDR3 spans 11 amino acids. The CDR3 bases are TGTGCCAGACAGGGTAATGAAAAACTGTTTTTT. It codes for CARQGNEKLFF.

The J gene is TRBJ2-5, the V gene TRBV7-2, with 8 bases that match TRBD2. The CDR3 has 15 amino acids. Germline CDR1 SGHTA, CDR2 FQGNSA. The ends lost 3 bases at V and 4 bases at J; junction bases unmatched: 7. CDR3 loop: CASSLWRGVPETQYF. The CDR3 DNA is TGTGCCAGCAGCTTGTGGCGGGGGGTACCAGAGACCCAGTACTTC.

This CDR3 reads CASSLGAGDTEAFF. The CDR3 coding sequence is TGTGCCAGCAGCTTGGGGGCAGGGGACACTGAAGCTTTCTTT. V is TRBV5-8 and J is TRBJ1-1, with a possible D match to TRBD1 (6 bases). This CDR3 spans 14 amino acids. The germline gives CDR1 SGHTS, CDR2 YDEGEE. V was trimmed by 0 bases and J by 3 bases, leaving 9 bases between them.

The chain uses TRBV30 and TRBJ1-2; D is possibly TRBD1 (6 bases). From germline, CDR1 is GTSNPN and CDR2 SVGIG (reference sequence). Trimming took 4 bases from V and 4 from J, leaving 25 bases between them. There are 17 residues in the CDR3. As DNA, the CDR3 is TGTGCCTGGACCCGGGACACGGGACACTCTCGGACCTATGGCTACACCTTC. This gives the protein CAWTRDTGHSRTYGYTF.

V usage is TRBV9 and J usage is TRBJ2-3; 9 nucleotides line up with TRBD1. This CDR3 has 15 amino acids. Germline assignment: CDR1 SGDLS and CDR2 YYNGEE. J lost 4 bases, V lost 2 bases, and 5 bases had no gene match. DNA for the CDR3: TGTGCCAGCAGCGTCAGGACAGGGGCGTCAGATACGCAGTATTTT. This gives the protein CASSVRTGASDTQYF.

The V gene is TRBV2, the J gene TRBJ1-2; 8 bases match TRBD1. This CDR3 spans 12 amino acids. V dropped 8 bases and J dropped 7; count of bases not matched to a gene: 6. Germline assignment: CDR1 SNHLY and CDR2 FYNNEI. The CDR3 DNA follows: TGTGCCAGCCAAGGACAGGGCGCTGGCTACACCTTC. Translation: CASQGQGAGYTF.

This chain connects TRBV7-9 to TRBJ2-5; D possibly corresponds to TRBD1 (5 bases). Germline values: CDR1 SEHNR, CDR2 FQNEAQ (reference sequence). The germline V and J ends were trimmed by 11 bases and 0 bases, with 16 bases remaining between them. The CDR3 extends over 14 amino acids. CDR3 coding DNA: TGTGCCGTTCCAGGCGAAGGGGACCAAGAGACCCAGTACTTC. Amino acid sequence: CAVPGEGDQETQYF. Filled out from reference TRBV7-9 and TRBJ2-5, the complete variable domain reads DTGVSQNPRHKITKRGQNVTFRCDPISEHNRLYWYRQTLGQGPEFLTYFQNEAQLEKSRLLSDRFSAERPKGSFSTLEIQRTEQGDSAMYLCAVPGEGDQETQYFGPGTRLLVL.